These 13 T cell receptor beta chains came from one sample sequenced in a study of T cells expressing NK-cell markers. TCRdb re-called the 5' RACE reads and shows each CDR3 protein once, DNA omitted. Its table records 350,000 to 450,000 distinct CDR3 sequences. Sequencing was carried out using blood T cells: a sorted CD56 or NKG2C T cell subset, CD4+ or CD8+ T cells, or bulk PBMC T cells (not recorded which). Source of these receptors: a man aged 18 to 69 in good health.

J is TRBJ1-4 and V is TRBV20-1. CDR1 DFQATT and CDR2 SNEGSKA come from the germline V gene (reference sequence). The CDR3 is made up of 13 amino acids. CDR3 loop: CSARDPATEKLFF.

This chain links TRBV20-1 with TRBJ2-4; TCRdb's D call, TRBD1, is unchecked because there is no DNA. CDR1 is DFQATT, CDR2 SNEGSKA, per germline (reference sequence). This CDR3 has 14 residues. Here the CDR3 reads CSARRDRGQEIQYF.

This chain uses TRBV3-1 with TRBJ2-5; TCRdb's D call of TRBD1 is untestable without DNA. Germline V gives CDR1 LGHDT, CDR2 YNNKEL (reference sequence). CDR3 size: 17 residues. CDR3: CASSHRSTDRGMETQYF.

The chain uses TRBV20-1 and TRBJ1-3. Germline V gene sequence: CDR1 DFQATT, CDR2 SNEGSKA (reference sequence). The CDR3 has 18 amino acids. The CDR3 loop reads CSARKSQLTASSGNTIYF.

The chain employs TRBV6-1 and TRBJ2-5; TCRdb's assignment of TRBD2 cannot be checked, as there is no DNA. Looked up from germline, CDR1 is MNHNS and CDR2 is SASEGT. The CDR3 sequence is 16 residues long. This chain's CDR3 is CASRPLAGRKKETQYF.

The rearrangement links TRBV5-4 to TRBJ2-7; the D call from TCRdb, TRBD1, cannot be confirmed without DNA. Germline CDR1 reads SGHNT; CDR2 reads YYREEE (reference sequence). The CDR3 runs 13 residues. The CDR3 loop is CASRLGGSLEQYF.

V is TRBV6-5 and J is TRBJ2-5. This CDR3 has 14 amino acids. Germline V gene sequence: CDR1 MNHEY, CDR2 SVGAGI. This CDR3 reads CASSYSTYTGTQYF.

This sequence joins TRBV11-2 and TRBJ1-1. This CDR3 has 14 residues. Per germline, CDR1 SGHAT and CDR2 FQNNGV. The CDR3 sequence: CASSFRRVSPEAFF. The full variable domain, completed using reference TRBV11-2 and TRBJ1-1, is EAGVAQSPRYKIIEKRQSVAFWCNPISGHATLYWYQQILGQGPKLLIQFQNNGVVDDSQLPKDRFSAERLKGVDSTLKIQPAKLEDSAVYLCASSFRRVSPEAFFGQGTRLTVV.

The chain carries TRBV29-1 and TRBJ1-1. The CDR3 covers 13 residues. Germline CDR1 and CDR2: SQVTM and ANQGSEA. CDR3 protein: CSVGVLVNTEAFF.

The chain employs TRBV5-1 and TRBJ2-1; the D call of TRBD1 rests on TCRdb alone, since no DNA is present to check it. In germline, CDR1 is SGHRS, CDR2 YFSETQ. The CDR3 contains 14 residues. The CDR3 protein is CASSPWNSVGEQFF.

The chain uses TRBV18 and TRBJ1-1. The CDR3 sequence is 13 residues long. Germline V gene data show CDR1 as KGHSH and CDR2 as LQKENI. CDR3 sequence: CASSPGTDGKAFF.

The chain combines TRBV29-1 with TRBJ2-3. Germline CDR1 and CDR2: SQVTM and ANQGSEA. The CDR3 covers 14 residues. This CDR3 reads CSVGPQIYTDTQYF.

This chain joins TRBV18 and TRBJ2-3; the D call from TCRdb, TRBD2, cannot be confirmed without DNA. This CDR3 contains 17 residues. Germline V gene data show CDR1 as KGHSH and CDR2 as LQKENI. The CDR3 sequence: CASSPKPLAGSTDTQYF.